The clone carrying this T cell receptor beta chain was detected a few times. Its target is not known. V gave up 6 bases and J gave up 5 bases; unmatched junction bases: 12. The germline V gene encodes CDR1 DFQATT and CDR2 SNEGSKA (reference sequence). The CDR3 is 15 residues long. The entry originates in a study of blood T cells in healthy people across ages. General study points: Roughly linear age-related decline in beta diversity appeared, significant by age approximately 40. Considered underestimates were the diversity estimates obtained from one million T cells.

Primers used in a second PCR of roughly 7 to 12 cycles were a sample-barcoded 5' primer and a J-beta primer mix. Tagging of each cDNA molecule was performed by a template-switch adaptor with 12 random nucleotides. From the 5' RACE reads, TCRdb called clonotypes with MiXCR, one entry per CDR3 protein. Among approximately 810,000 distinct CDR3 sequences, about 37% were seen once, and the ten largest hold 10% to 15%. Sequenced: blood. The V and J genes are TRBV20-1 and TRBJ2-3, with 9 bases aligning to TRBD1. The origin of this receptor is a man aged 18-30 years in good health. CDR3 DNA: TGCAGTGCACCGGACAGGGGAAGGGGACAAGATACGCAGTATTTT. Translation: CSAPDRGRGQDTQYF.